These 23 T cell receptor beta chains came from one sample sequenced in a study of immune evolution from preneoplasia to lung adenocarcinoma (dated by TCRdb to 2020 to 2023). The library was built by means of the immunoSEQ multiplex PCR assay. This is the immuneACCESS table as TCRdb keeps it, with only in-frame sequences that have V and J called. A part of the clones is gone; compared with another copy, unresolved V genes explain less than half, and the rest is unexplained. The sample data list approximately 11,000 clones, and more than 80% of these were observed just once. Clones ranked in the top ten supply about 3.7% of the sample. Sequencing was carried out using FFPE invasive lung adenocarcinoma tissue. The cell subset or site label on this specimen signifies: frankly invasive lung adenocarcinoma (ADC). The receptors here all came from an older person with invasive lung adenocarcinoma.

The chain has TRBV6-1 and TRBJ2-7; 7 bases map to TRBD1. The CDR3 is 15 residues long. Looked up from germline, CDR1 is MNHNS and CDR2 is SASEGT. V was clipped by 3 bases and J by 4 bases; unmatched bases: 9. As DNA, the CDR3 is TGTGCCAGCAGTGAGGGGACAGAAGGGTGGTACGAGCAGTACTTC. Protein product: CASSEGTEGWYEQYF.

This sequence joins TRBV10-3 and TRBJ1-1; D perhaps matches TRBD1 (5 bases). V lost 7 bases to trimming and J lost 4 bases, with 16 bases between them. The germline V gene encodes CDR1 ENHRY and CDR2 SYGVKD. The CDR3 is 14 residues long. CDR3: CAIMPGREGTEAFF. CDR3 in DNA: TGTGCCATCATGCCCGGCAGGGAGGGCACTGAAGCTTTCTTT.

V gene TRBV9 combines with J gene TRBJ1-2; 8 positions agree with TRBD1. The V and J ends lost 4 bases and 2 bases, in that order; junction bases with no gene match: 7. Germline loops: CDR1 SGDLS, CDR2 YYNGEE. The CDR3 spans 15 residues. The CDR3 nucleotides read TGTGCCAGCAGCCCCCGGACAGGGCAAAACTATGGCTACACCTTC. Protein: CASSPRTGQNYGYTF.

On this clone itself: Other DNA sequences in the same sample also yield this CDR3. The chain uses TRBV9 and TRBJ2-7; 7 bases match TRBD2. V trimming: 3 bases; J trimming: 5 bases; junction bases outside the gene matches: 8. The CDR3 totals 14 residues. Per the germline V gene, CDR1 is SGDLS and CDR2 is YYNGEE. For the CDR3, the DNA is TGTGCCAGCAGCGGTGGGGAGGGCCTCAACGAGCAGTACTTC. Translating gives CASSGGEGLNEQYF.

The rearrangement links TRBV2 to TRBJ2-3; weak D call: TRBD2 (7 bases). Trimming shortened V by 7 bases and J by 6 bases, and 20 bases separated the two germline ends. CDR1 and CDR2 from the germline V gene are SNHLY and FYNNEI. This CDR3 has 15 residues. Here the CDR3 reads CASKRRGGKADTQYF. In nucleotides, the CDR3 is TGTGCCAGCAAGAGGAGGGGGGGGAAGGCGGATACGCAGTATTTT.

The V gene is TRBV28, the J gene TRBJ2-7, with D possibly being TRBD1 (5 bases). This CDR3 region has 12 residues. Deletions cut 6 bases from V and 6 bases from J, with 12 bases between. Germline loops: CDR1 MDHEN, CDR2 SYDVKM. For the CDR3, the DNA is TGTGCCAGCAGAAAAGGACATCTCGAGCAGTACTTC. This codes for CASRKGHLEQYF.

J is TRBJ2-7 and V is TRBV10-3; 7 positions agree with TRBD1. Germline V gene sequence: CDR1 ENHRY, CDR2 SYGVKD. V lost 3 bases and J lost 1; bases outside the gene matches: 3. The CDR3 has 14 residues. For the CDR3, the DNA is TGTGCCATCAGTGAACTGACAGGGTCCTACGAGCAGTACTTC. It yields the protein CAISELTGSYEQYF.

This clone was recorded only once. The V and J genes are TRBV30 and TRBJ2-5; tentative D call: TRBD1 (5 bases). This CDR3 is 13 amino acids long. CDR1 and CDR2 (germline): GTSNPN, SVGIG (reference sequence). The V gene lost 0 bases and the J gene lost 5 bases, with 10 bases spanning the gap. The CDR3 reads CAWSVQSGETQYF. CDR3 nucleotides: TGTGCCTGGAGTGTCCAGTCAGGGGAGACCCAGTACTTC.

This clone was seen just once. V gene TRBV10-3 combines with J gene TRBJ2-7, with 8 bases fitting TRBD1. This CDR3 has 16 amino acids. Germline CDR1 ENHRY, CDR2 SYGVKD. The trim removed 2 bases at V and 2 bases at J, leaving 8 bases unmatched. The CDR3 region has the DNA TGTGCCATCAGTGAGACGACAGGGGTAGGGGCCTACGAGCAGTACTTC. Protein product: CAISETTGVGAYEQYF.

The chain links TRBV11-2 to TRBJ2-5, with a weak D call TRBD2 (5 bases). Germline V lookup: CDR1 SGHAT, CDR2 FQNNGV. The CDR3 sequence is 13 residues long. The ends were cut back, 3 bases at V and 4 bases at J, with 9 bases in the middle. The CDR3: CASSFEGRETQYF. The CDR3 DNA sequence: TGTGCCAGCAGCTTCGAGGGTCGAGAGACCCAGTACTTC.

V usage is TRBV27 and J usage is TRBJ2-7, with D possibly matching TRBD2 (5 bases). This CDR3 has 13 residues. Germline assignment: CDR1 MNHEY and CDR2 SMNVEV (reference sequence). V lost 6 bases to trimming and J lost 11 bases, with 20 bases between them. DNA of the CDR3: TGTGCCAGCAGCCGTACCCCCTGGACGAGGGAGTACTTC. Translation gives CASSRTPWTREYF.

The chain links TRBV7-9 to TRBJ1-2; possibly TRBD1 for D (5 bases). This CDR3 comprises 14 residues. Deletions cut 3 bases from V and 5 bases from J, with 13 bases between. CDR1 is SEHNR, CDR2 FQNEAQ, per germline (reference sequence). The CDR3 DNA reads TGTGCCAGCAGCTTGGGGGGTCTGGATTATGGCTACACCTTC. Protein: CASSLGGLDYGYTF.

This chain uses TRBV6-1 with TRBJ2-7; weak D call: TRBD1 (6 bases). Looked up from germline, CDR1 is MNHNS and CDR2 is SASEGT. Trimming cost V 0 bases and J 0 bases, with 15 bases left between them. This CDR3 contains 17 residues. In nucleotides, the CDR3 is TGTGCCAGCAGTGAAGCAATGGGGGCGGAGAACTCCTACGAGCAGTACTTC. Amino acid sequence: CASSEAMGAENSYEQYF.

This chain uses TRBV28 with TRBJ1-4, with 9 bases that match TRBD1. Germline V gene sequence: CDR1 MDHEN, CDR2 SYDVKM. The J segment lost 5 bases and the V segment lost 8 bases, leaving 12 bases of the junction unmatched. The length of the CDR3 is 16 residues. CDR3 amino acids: CASSAPSGTGNEKLFF. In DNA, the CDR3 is TGTGCCAGCTCAGCTCCTTCCGGGACAGGGAATGAAAAACTGTTTTTT.

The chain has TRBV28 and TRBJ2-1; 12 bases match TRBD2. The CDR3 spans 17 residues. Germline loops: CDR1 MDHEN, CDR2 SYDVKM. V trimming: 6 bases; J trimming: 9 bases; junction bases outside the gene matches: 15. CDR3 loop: CASSPLGLAGTLGEQFF. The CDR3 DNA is TGTGCCAGCAGCCCTCTAGGACTAGCGGGGACGTTAGGTGAGCAGTTCTTC. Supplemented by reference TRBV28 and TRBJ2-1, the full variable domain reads DVKVTQSSRYLVKRTGEKVFLECVQDMDHENMFWYRQDPGLGLRLIYFSYDVKMKEKGDIPEGYSVSREKKERFSLILESASTNQTSMYLCASSPLGLAGTLGEQFFGPGTRLTVL.

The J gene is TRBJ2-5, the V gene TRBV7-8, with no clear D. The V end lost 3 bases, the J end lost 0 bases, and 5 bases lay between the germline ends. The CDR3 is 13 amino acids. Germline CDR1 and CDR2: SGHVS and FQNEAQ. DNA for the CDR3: TGTGCCAGCAGCTTTGCGTACCAAGAGACCCAGTACTTC. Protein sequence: CASSFAYQETQYF.

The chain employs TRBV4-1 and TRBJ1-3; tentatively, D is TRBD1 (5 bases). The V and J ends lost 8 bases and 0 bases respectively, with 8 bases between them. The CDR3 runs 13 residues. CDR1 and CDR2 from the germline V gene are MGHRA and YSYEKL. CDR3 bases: TGCGCCAGCGCGGGGCTCTCTGGAAACACCATATATTTT. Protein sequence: CASAGLSGNTIYF.

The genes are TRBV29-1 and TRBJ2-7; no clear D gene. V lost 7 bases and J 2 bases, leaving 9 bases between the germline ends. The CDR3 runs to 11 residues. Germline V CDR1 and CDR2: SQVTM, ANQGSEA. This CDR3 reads CSAGEAYEQYF. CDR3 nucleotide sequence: TGCAGCGCTGGTGAGGCCTACGAGCAGTACTTC.

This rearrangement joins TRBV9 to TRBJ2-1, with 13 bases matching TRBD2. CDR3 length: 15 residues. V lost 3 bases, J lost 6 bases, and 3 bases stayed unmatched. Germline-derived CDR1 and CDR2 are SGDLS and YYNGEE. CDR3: CASSGTSGRGNEQFF. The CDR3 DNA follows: TGTGCCAGCAGCGGTACTAGCGGGAGGGGCAATGAGCAGTTCTTC.

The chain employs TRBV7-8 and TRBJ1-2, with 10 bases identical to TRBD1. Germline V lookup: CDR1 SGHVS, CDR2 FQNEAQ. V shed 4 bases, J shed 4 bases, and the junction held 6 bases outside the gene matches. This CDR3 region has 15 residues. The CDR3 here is CASSSGDRGGYGYTF. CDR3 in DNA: TGTGCCAGCAGCTCGGGGGACAGGGGAGGCTATGGCTACACCTTC.

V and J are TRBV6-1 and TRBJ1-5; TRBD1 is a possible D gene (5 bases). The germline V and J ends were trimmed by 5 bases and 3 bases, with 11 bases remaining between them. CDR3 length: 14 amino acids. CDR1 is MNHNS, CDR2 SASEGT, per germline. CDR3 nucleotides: TGTGCCAGCAGTTATCAGGGTTTCAATCAGCCCCAGCATTTT. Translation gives CASSYQGFNQPQHF.

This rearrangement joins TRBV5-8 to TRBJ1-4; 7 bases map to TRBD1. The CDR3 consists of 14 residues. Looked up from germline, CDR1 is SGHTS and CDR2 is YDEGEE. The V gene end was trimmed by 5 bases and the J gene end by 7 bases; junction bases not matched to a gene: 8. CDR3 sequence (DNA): TGTGCCAGCAGACCACAGGGGAGGGGTGAAAAACTGTTTTTT. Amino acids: CASRPQGRGEKLFF.

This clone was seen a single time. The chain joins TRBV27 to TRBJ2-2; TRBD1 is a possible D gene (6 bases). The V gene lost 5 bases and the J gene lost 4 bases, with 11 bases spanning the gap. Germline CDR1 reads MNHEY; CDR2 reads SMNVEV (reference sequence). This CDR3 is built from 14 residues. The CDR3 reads CASSKNRVTGELFF. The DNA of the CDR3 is TGTGCCAGCAGTAAAAACAGGGTCACCGGGGAGCTGTTTTTT.